Listed below are T cell receptor beta chains from one sample, sequenced in a study of cytomegalovirus exposure and HLA in healthy donors. Some clones are missing from TCRdb's copy, which holds only in-frame ones; the method was immunoSEQ multiplex PCR. The profile shows about 98,000 clones, around 90% of them singletons. The sample taken for sequencing was PBMCs. Every receptor here comes from a woman in her twenties or thirties in good health and CMV-seronegative. The CDR3 runs from the conserved cysteine through the conserved F or W. A D gene is named only where the DNA matches it firmly. Rows may omit the clone size; those that give it use once, few, many or a size class.

d_call	clone_size	j_call	v_call	cdr3_nt	cdr3_aa
TRBD1	once	TRBJ2-2	TRBV2	TGTGCCAGCAGCGGGGACAGACCCCACACCGGGGAGCTGTTTTTT	CASSGDRPHTGELFF
-	-	TRBJ2-7	TRBV6-1	TGTGCCAGCAGTCAAGACAGGCACCCGTCTACGAGGCAGTACTTC	CASSQDRHPSTRQYF
-	-	TRBJ2-4	TRBV4-2	TGTGCCAGCAGCCTAGGACTGGCAGAAAACATTCAGTACTTC	CASSLGLAENIQYF
-	-	TRBJ2-2	TRBV6-4	TGTGCCAGCAGTGTCCTCGGAGGGAGCGGGGAGCTGTTTTTT	CASSVLGGSGELFF
-	-	TRBJ1-2	TRBV5-5	TGTGCCAGCAGCTTGGCCCAGGACGAGTACCGGGGCTATGGCTACACCTTC	CASSLAQDEYRGYGYTF
-	-	TRBJ2-1	TRBV21-1	TGTGCCAGCCCCGACAAGACAGGGTCTAATGAGCAGTTCTTC	CASPDKTGSNEQFF
TRBD1	-	TRBJ1-5	TRBV9	TGTGCCAGCAGACAAAGGGACAGGGAATGGTGGCGCCAGCCCCAGCATTTT	CASRQRDREWWRQPQHF
TRBD1	-	TRBJ2-7	TRBV7-3	TGTGCCAGCAGTTTAACTGACAGGGTCGGGGTGTACTTC	CASSLTDRVGVYF
-	-	TRBJ2-7	TRBV2	TGTGCCAGCAGTCGGTACAGGGTCAGCTCCTACGAGCAGTACTTC	CASSRYRVSSYEQYF
-	-	TRBJ2-2	TRBV19	TGTGCCAGTAGTATAGTATCCAGCACCGGGGAGCTGTTTTTT	CASSIVSSTGELFF
TRBD2	-	TRBJ2-5	TRBV28	TGTGCCAGCAGTCCATTAGCGGGGGGATTCCAAGAGACCCAGTACTTC	CASSPLAGGFQETQYF
-	-	TRBJ1-4	TRBV5-6	TGTGCCAGCAGCCCGGACATTACTAATGAAAAACTGTTTTTT	CASSPDITNEKLFF
-	-	TRBJ1-3	TRBV7-9	TGTGCCAGCAGCTTAGCCGGGAGCTCTGGAAACACCATATATTTT	CASSLAGSSGNTIYF
-	-	TRBJ2-5	TRBV9	TGTGCCAGCAGCGTACGGGGTACTGAGACCCAGTACTTC	CASSVRGTETQYF
-	-	TRBJ1-1	TRBV19	TGTGCCAGTAGGGACCGGGACTCAGCTTTCTTT	CASRDRDSAFF
TRBD1	-	TRBJ1-5	TRBV19	TGTGCCAGTAGTCCGGGACAGGGCGGAGATTGGGGCAATCAGCCCCAGCATTTT	CASSPGQGGDWGNQPQHF
-	-	TRBJ2-1	TRBV5-1	TGCGCCAGCAGCTTGTATCAACAAGATGAGCAGTTCTTC	CASSLYQQDEQFF
TRBD1	-	TRBJ1-1	TRBV5-4	TGTGCCAGCAGCCGAACAGGGGCTCGGAACACTGAAGCTTTCTTT	CASSRTGARNTEAFF
-	few	TRBJ2-2	TRBV7-6	TGTGCCAGCAGCTTAGACACTCTAGCCGGGGAGCTGTTTTTT	CASSLDTLAGELFF
-	-	TRBJ1-2	TRBV25-1	TGTGCCAGCAGTCCCGCAGGAAACTATGGCTACACCTTC	CASSPAGNYGYTF
TRBD2	-	TRBJ2-7	TRBV9	TGTGCCAGCAGCCCCCACGGTGGCGGGGGGTCCTACGAGCAGTACTTC	CASSPHGGGGSYEQYF
-	many	TRBJ1-1	TRBV5-6	TGTGCCAGCAGCTTGTATCAGACTATGAACACTGAAGCTTTCTTT	CASSLYQTMNTEAFF
-	-	TRBJ1-4	TRBV29-1	TGCAGCGTTGGGGCGCCTAATGAAAAACTGTTTTTT	CSVGAPNEKLFF
-	-	TRBJ2-7	TRBV11-2	TGTGCCAGCAGCCCCAGCTCCTACGAGCAGTACTTC	CASSPSSYEQYF
-	-	TRBJ2-3	TRBV6-4	TGTGCCAGCAGTGACGGCGGGGGCACAGATACGCAGTATTTT	CASSDGGGTDTQYF
-	once	TRBJ1-1	TRBV5-1	TGCGCCAGCAGCTTGGCCGGGTCGGGGAACACTGAAGCTTTCTTT	CASSLAGSGNTEAFF
TRBD1	few	TRBJ1-3	TRBV6-6	TGTGCCAGCAGTTTGACAGGGCGGGGGGTCAACACCATATATTTT	CASSLTGRGVNTIYF
TRBD1	-	TRBJ2-2	TRBV2	TGTGCCAGCTGGACAGGGCCGAACACCGGGGAGCTGTTTTTT	CASWTGPNTGELFF
-	-	TRBJ2-7	TRBV4-3	TGCGCCAGCAGCCAAGAAGCCAGGGGCCCATACTACGAGCAGTACTTC	CASSQEARGPYYEQYF
TRBD1	-	TRBJ1-4	TRBV7-2	TGTGCCAGCAGCCCCGACAGGGTTATTGAAAAACTGTTTTTT	CASSPDRVIEKLFF
-	-	TRBJ2-6	TRBV7-9	TGTGCCAGTTTGATGACTCCTGGGGCCAACGTCCTGACTTTC	CASLMTPGANVLTF
TRBD1	once	TRBJ1-1	TRBV28	TGTGCCAGCAGTTTTAATCCAAAGACAGGGGACACTGAAGCTTTCTTT	CASSFNPKTGDTEAFF
TRBD2	-	TRBJ2-2	TRBV28	TGTGCCAGCTCAACTGGGACTAGCGGGAGATGGCACACCGGGGAGCTGTTTTTT	CASSTGTSGRWHTGELFF
-	-	TRBJ1-1	TRBV27	TGTGCCAGCAGTTTCGGTTCCGGGATTCTGAACACTGAAGCTTTCTTT	CASSFGSGILNTEAFF
-	-	TRBJ2-1	TRBV6-1	TGTGCCAGCAGTGGAGGGCAGAACTACAATGAGCAGTTCTTC	CASSGGQNYNEQFF
-	-	TRBJ2-2	TRBV5-4	TGTGCCAGCAGCTTGGCCCATGCCTCGGCGGGGAACACCGGGGAGCTGTTTTTT	CASSLAHASAGNTGELFF
TRBD1	-	TRBJ2-5	TRBV10-3	TGTGCCGGGGCGCCGGGACAGGGGGAGACCCAGTACTTC	CAGAPGQGETQYF
TRBD1	-	TRBJ1-2	TRBV5-4	TGTGCCAGCAGCCCCGGGACAGTCTTATCTTACTATGGCTACACCTTC	CASSPGTVLSYYGYTF
TRBD1	-	TRBJ2-5	TRBV9	TGTGCCAGCAGCGCAACAGGGGATCAAGAGACCCAGTACTTC	CASSATGDQETQYF
-	few	TRBJ1-2	TRBV28	TGTGCCAGCAGTTTCTCGGGATATGGCTACACCTTC	CASSFSGYGYTF
TRBD2	-	TRBJ2-7	TRBV2	TGTGCCAGAAGTAGCGGGAGATCCTACGAGCAGTACTTC	CARSSGRSYEQYF
TRBD1	-	TRBJ2-7	TRBV28	TGTGCCAGCCAATACCGGGACAGGCCCTACGAGCAGTACTTC	CASQYRDRPYEQYF
-	-	TRBJ2-5	TRBV19	TGTGCCAGTAGTCTTACTAGCACCAGAGAGACCCAGTACTTC	CASSLTSTRETQYF
TRBD1	-	TRBJ1-1	TRBV5-1	TGCGCCAGCGCCCCGGACAGGGCGTCTGAAGCTTTCTTT	CASAPDRASEAFF
TRBD2	few	TRBJ2-3	TRBV7-2	TGTGCCAGCAGCCATGCATTTAGCGGGAGCTGGGGCACAGATACGCAGTATTTT	CASSHAFSGSWGTDTQYF
TRBD2	-	TRBJ2-5	TRBV5-6	TGTGCCAGCAGCTTGCTTGGACTAGCGGGGGGGCCAATTAAGGAGACCCAGTACTTC	CASSLLGLAGGPIKETQYF
-	-	TRBJ1-5	TRBV4-1	TGCGCCAGCAGCCAAGCGATAGATCAGCCCCAGCATTTT	CASSQAIDQPQHF
TRBD2	-	TRBJ2-7	TRBV5-4	TGTGCCAGCAGCTTGGCGGGGGGGATCTACGAGCAGTACTTC	CASSLAGGIYEQYF
-	-	TRBJ1-1	TRBV11-3	TGTGCCAGCAGCTTAGTCCCGGGGACTGAAGCTTTCTTT	CASSLVPGTEAFF
TRBD1	-	TRBJ2-7	TRBV4-1	TGCGCCAGCAGCCCCCAACGGGACAGGGTGCCCTACGAGCAGTACTTC	CASSPQRDRVPYEQYF
TRBD2	-	TRBJ2-3	TRBV5-6	TGTGCCAGCAGCCCAGGACTAGCCACAGATACGCAGTATTTT	CASSPGLATDTQYF
TRBD2	-	TRBJ2-7	TRBV19	TGTGCCAGTAGTAATCAAGGGGTCAGCGGGAGACTTCACGAGCAGTACTTC	CASSNQGVSGRLHEQYF
TRBD2	-	TRBJ2-7	TRBV28	TGTGCCAGCAGTTTTTCTCATGGACTAGCGGGTAGCCTCTCCTACGAGCAGTACTTC	CASSFSHGLAGSLSYEQYF
TRBD1	-	TRBJ1-5	TRBV4-1	TGCGCCAGCAGCCGAACGACAGGGGACCTATTTAGTCAGCCCCAGCATTTT	CASSRTTGDLFSQPQHF